Detailed here is one T cell receptor beta chain. Its antigen is still unknown. Trimming shortened V by 0 bases and J by 0 bases, and 15 bases separated the two germline ends. Germline V gene sequence: CDR1 ENHRY, CDR2 SYGVKD. The CDR3 extends over 17 amino acids. Researchers took RNA transcripts and amplified TCR beta CDR3 regions from them. The authors performed first-round RT-PCR with HTBI primers and then a second-round multiplex PCR. TCRdb called the multiplex PCR reads again in MiXCR, with one record for every CDR3 protein. The table lists roughly 500,000 distinct CDR3 sequences, under 15% of them singletons, with over 7.5% in the top ten. The source of the sample is a study of Graves' ophthalmopathy and Graves' hyperthyroidism. Study observations and caveats: From stable hyperthyroidism, ophthalmopathy was separated by a 13-signature model with 85% to 90% sensitivity and around 79% specificity. Most expanded clonotypes from thyroid (those above 0.001 frequency) were also found in blood.

Under 3 months in duration, the ophthalmopathy in affected donors had moderate-to-severe activity, CAS ≥3 and NOSPECS ≥4. The rearrangement joins TRBV10-3 to TRBJ2-7; D remains unclear. Sequenced material: blood. This TCR was recovered from a woman aged 25-40 years with Graves' ophthalmopathy. CDR3 bases: TGTGCCATCAGTGAGTCTTTATTGCCCCAGAGCTCCTACGAGCAGTACTTC. Translating it yields CAISESLLPQSSYEQYF.